Sequencing of this T cell receptor (beta chain) was carried out in a study of cytomegalovirus exposure and HLA in healthy donors. Study at large: Prior work identified more than 90 million unique TCR beta sequences in some 180 million T cells. A preliminary data release comprised around 85 million unique TCRs obtained from HLA-typed donors. Study results and caveats: Accurate prediction of HLA-A and HLA-B alleles (for most subjects) was reportedly achieved from TCR beta sequences. Both high specificity and high sensitivity reportedly marked the classifier's diagnosis of cytomegalovirus status.

Germline lookup yields CDR1 MNHEY and CDR2 SMNVEV (reference sequence). The V end lost 2 bases, the J end lost 7 bases, and 6 bases lay between the germline ends. CDR3 length: 12 amino acids. Concerning this clone: Antigen specificity is unknown.

PCR used 60 Vbeta primers and 13 Jbeta primers. Measured with immunoSEQ multiplex PCR; TCRdb has only the in-frame clones, and not every one. The sample lists 100,000 to 150,000 clones, around 80% occurring once. The TCR originated in a woman between 18 and 30 years old in good health and CMV-seronegative. The chain recombines TRBV27 with TRBJ2-1; D might be TRBD1 (5 bases). Sequencing used PBMCs. The CDR3 sequence: CASSLDSNEQFF. The CDR3 nucleotides read TGTGCCAGCAGTTTAGACAGTAATGAGCAGTTCTTC.